A selection of T cell receptor beta chains follows, all from one sample in a study of blood T cell repertoires in COVID-19. TCRdb keeps only in-frame clones here, not all; method: immunoSEQ multiplex PCR. The repertoire consists of 250,000 or so clones, with roughly 86% occurring once and the leading ten covering 0.65% to 0.9%. Sequenced: peripheral blood. These receptor sequences come from a woman aged 25 to 39 with acute or convalescent COVID-19. Each CDR3 is given with its conserved first and last residue. D genes are given only for firm matches. The size field is filled for only some rows; it gives once, few, many or a size class.

j_gene,d_gene,abundance,len,v_gene,CDR3nt,CDR3aa
TRBJ2-7,NA,NA,12,TRBV12-3/TRBV12-4,TGTGCCAGCAGTTTAGTGGTCAGCGAGCAGTACTTC,CASSLVVSEQYF
TRBJ2-1,TRBD1,once,15,TRBV28,TGTGCCAGCAGTTCATCCGGGACAGGGATCAATGAGCAGTTCTTC,CASSSSGTGINEQFF
TRBJ2-2,TRBD1,NA,15,TRBV9,TGTGCCAGCAGTGAGGACAGGGGGGGCACCGGGGAGCTGTTTTTT,CASSEDRGGTGELFF
TRBJ1-3,NA,NA,15,TRBV7-3,TGTGCCAGCAGCTTATATGGGGCCTCTGGAAACACCATATATTTT,CASSLYGASGNTIYF
TRBJ2-1,TRBD2,once,15,TRBV7-9,TGTGCCAGCAGCTTTGGGCTAGCGGTGAGCGATGAGCAGTTCTTC,CASSFGLAVSDEQFF
TRBJ1-4,TRBD1,NA,14,TRBV19,TGTGCCAGTAGTAAAAGAGGGGGCGACGAAAAACTGTTTTTT,CASSKRGGDEKLFF
TRBJ2-3,TRBD2,NA,16,TRBV18,TGTGCCAGCTCACCGACTAGCGGGATTGGCTCAGATACGCAGTATTTT,CASSPTSGIGSDTQYF
TRBJ2-3,TRBD1,NA,15,TRBV24-1,TGTGCCACCAGAAGAACAGGGGGCGCAGCAGATACGCAGTATTTT,CATRRTGGAADTQYF
TRBJ1-5,NA,NA,15,TRBV19,TGTGCCAGTAGTATAGTCCCACAGGGCAATCAGCCCCAGCATTTT,CASSIVPQGNQPQHF
TRBJ1-1,NA,once,13,TRBV11-3,TGTGCCAGCAGCTTAGAAGCGAACACTGAAGCTTTCTTT,CASSLEANTEAFF
TRBJ1-1,NA,NA,15,TRBV30,TGTGCCTGGAGTGTTAACAGAGTTAGGAACACTGAAGCTTTCTTT,CAWSVNRVRNTEAFF
TRBJ2-2,TRBD1,few,16,TRBV5-1,TGCGCCAGCAGCCCGCCGGGACAGGGGAACACCGGGGAGCTGTTTTTT,CASSPPGQGNTGELFF
TRBJ1-5,NA,NA,15,TRBV7-2,TGTGCCAGCAGCTTACAGGCGGGGGGCAATCAGCCCCAGCATTTT,CASSLQAGGNQPQHF
TRBJ1-2,TRBD1,once,15,TRBV9,TGTGCCAGCAGCGTTCAAGGGGGCTGGGACTATGGCTACACCTTC,CASSVQGGWDYGYTF
TRBJ2-7,TRBD1,NA,14,TRBV28,TGTGCCAGCAGGGGGACAGGGGGCTTCTACGAGCAGTACTTC,CASRGTGGFYEQYF
TRBJ2-1,NA,few,12,TRBV6-5,TGTGCCAGCAGTTACAGAGGGGGTGAGCAGTTCTTC,CASSYRGGEQFF
TRBJ2-5,NA,NA,15,TRBV2,TGTGCCAGCAGTGATAGGCGGGTAACTCAAGAGACCCAGTACTTC,CASSDRRVTQETQYF
TRBJ2-3,NA,NA,12,TRBV6-6,TGTGCCAGCAGGAACAGGGATGGTACGCAGTATTTT,CASRNRDGTQYF
TRBJ2-1,TRBD2,NA,16,TRBV19,TGTGCCAGTAGTTCGACTAGCGGGAGGACCTACAATGAGCAGTTCTTC,CASSSTSGRTYNEQFF
TRBJ1-1,NA,NA,14,TRBV3-1/TRBV3-2,TGTGCCAGCAGCCAAACTCGGCAGGGCGCTGAAGCTTTCTTT,CASSQTRQGAEAFF
TRBJ2-1,TRBD2,NA,17,TRBV19,TGTGCCAGTAGTATCCCCGGGGGGGGTGTAGTCTACAATGAGCAGTTCTTC,CASSIPGGGVVYNEQFF
TRBJ2-2,TRBD1,NA,16,TRBV15,TGTGCCACCAGCAAATATGGACAGGGGAACACCGGGGAGCTGTTTTTT,CATSKYGQGNTGELFF
TRBJ1-3,NA,NA,15,TRBV30,TGTGCCTGGAGTGTACGGAGCAGCTCTGGAAACACCATATATTTT,CAWSVRSSSGNTIYF
TRBJ2-7,NA,NA,14,TRBV6-5,TGTGCCAGCACTCCCCCGGGACAAATCTACGAGCAGTACTTC,CASTPPGQIYEQYF
TRBJ2-3,TRBD1,once,16,TRBV7-9,TGTGCCAGCAGCTCCGGGACAGGGAATTTTTTAGATACGCAGTATTTT,CASSSGTGNFLDTQYF
TRBJ2-1,NA,NA,18,TRBV2,TGTGCCAGCAGGGACAGCACTGCAATCGAACCCAAATACAATGAGCAGTTCTTC,CASRDSTAIEPKYNEQFF
TRBJ2-7,NA,NA,13,TRBV6-5,TGTGCCAGTCGGAGAACCTTTAGCTACGAGCAGTACTTC,CASRRTFSYEQYF
TRBJ2-1,TRBD2,NA,18,TRBV6-2/TRBV6-3,TGTGCCAGCAGTTCAGATCTTGGACTAGCGGGACCTTACAATGAGCAGTTCTTC,CASSSDLGLAGPYNEQFF
TRBJ2-1,TRBD2,NA,18,TRBV19,TGTGCCAGTAGTATAGGCAGTAGCGGGAGGAGCTCCTACAATGAGCAGTTCTTC,CASSIGSSGRSSYNEQFF
TRBJ2-1,NA,NA,15,TRBV5-5,TGTGCCAGCAGCCCGGGACACCTCTCCTACAATGAGCAGTTCTTC,CASSPGHLSYNEQFF
TRBJ1-6,NA,NA,15,TRBV7-9,TGTGCCAGCAGCTCATTGACAGGAGGAATTTCACCCCTCCACTTT,CASSSLTGGISPLHF
TRBJ2-1,NA,NA,16,TRBV7-9,TGTGCCAGCAGCCGAGACAGAATTAACTATGACAATGAGCAGTTCTTC,CASSRDRINYDNEQFF
TRBJ1-1,NA,NA,16,TRBV27,TGTGCCAGCAGCTCGACTAATTTTGACATGAACACTGAAGCTTTCTTT,CASSSTNFDMNTEAFF
TRBJ1-5,NA,few,17,TRBV5-6,TGTGCCAGCAGCTTGGCCAAACAGCAGTATAGCAATCAGCCCCAGCATTTT,CASSLAKQQYSNQPQHF
TRBJ2-1,NA,once,16,TRBV21-1,TGTGCCAGCAGCCCTAGGAGGGCTAGCGCTTACAATGAGCAGTTCTTC,CASSPRRASAYNEQFF
TRBJ2-7,NA,NA,12,TRBV29-1,TGCAGCGTGGAGGGCAGCTCCTACGAGCAGTACTTC,CSVEGSSYEQYF
TRBJ1-1,NA,once,15,TRBV6-5,TGTGCCAGCAGTTACAACTTCAGGATGAACACTGAAGCTTTCTTT,CASSYNFRMNTEAFF
TRBJ2-7,TRBD1,NA,14,TRBV29-1,TGCAGCGTTAAGTGGACAGGGGGCGTCTACGAGCAGTACTTC,CSVKWTGGVYEQYF
TRBJ2-7,NA,NA,16,TRBV4-3,TGCGCCAGCAGCCAAGCGGCAGGGGACCCCTCCTACGAGCAGTACTTC,CASSQAAGDPSYEQYF
TRBJ1-1,NA,NA,15,TRBV6-5,TGTGCCAGCAGACAAAACAGAGAATTGAACACTGAAGCTTTCTTT,CASRQNRELNTEAFF
TRBJ1-1,NA,NA,13,TRBV29-1,TGCAGCCCTCGACAGGAGATGAACACTGAAGCTTTCTTT,CSPRQEMNTEAFF
TRBJ2-5,TRBD2,NA,16,TRBV9,TGTGCCAGCAGCGTAGGGCCTAGCGGGATCCAAGAGACCCAGTACTTC,CASSVGPSGIQETQYF
TRBJ1-6,NA,NA,15,TRBV27,TGTGCCAGCAGTTTAAGGCAGGGTAATAATTCACCCCTCCACTTT,CASSLRQGNNSPLHF
TRBJ2-3,TRBD1,NA,16,TRBV14,TGTGCCAGCAGCCCATGGCGACAGGGAGGCACAGATACGCAGTATTTT,CASSPWRQGGTDTQYF
TRBJ2-2,NA,NA,14,TRBV19,TGTGCCAGTAGGCCGGGACACCAGACCGGGGAGCTGTTTTTT,CASRPGHQTGELFF
TRBJ2-1,TRBD1,NA,16,TRBV10-3,TGTGCCATCAGTGAGTCCGGGGACAGAGGCTACAATGAGCAGTTCTTC,CAISESGDRGYNEQFF